Each of the 18 T cell receptor beta chains below was sequenced from the same sample in a study of T-cell memory formation after mild COVID-19. From the 5' RACE reads, TCRdb called clonotypes with MiXCR, one entry per CDR3 protein. The sample gives approximately 180,000 distinct CDR3 sequences, 16% of which show up once; around 1.9% is in the top ten. The material sequenced was PBMCs or a T cell subset sorted from them (not recorded which). The origin of the receptors is an adult woman who had mild COVID-19 (a few samples of this study predate the infection). Cell type and time point are not known.

The table lists this clonotype with a few counts. The V call is TRBV20-1, the J call TRBJ1-2; unclear D gene. In germline, CDR1 is DFQATT, CDR2 SNEGSKA (reference sequence). The CDR3 sequence is 12 residues long. V lost 5 bases to trimming and J lost 4 bases, with 11 bases between them. DNA for the CDR3: TGCAGTGCTCCCCGCAGCTCCTATGGCTACACCTTC. It is translated as CSAPRSSYGYTF.

The gene calls are TRBV6-5 and TRBJ2-2; the match to TRBD2 covers 7 bases. The CDR3 extends over 15 amino acids. V was clipped by 2 bases and J by 2 bases; unmatched bases: 2. Germline V gene sequence: CDR1 MNHEY, CDR2 SVGAGI. The CDR3 spells CASSYRGLNTGELFF. In nucleotides, the CDR3 is TGTGCCAGCAGTTACAGGGGACTAAACACCGGGGAGCTGTTTTTT.

The chain uses TRBV7-9 and TRBJ1-2, with D perhaps matching TRBD1 (5 bases). The V and J ends lost 6 bases and 2 bases respectively, with 16 bases between them. This CDR3 spans 15 amino acids. The germline gives CDR1 SEHNR, CDR2 FQNEAQ (reference sequence). The CDR3 loop is CASRTLRGKNYGYTF. The CDR3 coding sequence is TGTGCCAGCAGGACACTTCGGGGGAAAAACTATGGCTACACCTTC.

This clonotype showed up just a few times. This rearrangement joins TRBV7-2 to TRBJ2-3; 10 bases are shared with TRBD2. V trimming: 1 base; J trimming: 3 bases; junction bases outside the gene matches: 10. Germline assignment: CDR1 SGHTA and CDR2 FQGNSA. This CDR3 has 18 residues. The DNA for the CDR3 is TGTGCCAGCAGCTTAGAAGTCCAACTAGCGGGGATTACAGATACGCAGTATTTT. Translation gives CASSLEVQLAGITDTQYF.

V usage is TRBV19 and J usage is TRBJ2-1; 7 bases match TRBD1. This CDR3 has 13 amino acids. J was trimmed by 6 bases and V by 5 bases; bases with no gene match: 4. Looked up from germline, CDR1 is LNHDA and CDR2 is SQIVND (reference sequence). CDR3 in DNA: TGTGCCAGTAGTTTTAACAGGGGCAATGAGCAGTTCTTC. This codes for CASSFNRGNEQFF.

This clonotype was detected only a few times. The CDR3 coding sequence is TGTGCCAGCAGCGTAGGAGCCCCCGATTCCACAGATACGCAGTATTTT. This sequence encodes CASSVGAPDSTDTQYF. The chain uses TRBV9 and TRBJ2-3; D is ambiguous. Trimming left V 0 bases short and J 2 bases short, with 13 bases between. Looked up from germline, CDR1 is SGDLS and CDR2 is YYNGEE. CDR3 length: 16 amino acids.

This clonotype occurred a few times. V gene TRBV29-1 combines with J gene TRBJ1-2; TRBD1 matches 11 bases. CDR3 size: 12 residues. V lost 6 bases to trimming and J lost 8 bases; unmatched junction nucleotides: 5. Germline V lookup: CDR1 SQVTM, CDR2 ANQGSEA. The CDR3 sequence: CSVRDRGRGYTF. CDR3 in DNA: TGCAGCGTCCGGGACAGGGGGAGGGGCTACACCTTC.

The chain uses TRBV25-1 and TRBJ2-6, with no clear D. Trimming stripped 1 base from V and 2 bases from J, with 9 bases between. This CDR3 has 16 amino acids. The germline CDR1 and CDR2 sequences are MGHDK and SYGVNS. CDR3 loop: CASSESQLAGANVLTF. The CDR3 DNA is TGTGCCAGCAGTGAATCCCAGTTAGCTGGGGCCAACGTCCTGACTTTC.

The CDR3 protein is CASSLGIGGGYTF. CDR3 DNA: TGTGCCAGCAGCTTAGGCATTGGAGGAGGCTACACCTTC. This chain links TRBV7-6 with TRBJ1-2; D gene uncertain. Per germline, CDR1 SGHVS and CDR2 FNYEAQ. This CDR3 contains 13 residues. The V end was cut by 1 base, the J end by 8 bases, with 11 bases between.

The gene calls are TRBV5-1 and TRBJ2-7; D uncertain. CDR1 and CDR2 (germline): SGHRS, YFSETQ. This CDR3 spans 14 amino acids. Trimming left V 2 bases short and J 3 bases short, with 12 bases between. CDR3 DNA sequence: TGCGCCAGCAGCTTATCGCAGGAAGGCTACGAGCAGTACTTC. It specifies CASSLSQEGYEQYF.

V usage is TRBV5-1 and J usage is TRBJ2-1; 7 nucleotides line up with TRBD2. Trimming took 0 bases from V and 7 from J; bases not matched to a gene: 7. This CDR3 is built from 15 residues. Germline V lookup: CDR1 SGHRS, CDR2 YFSETQ. The CDR3 DNA reads as TGCGCCAGCAGCTTGGCGACTAGCAACGGAAATGAGCAGTTCTTC. Its translation is CASSLATSNGNEQFF.

This clonotype was observed a handful of times. V gene TRBV24-1 combines with J gene TRBJ2-2; TRBD2 aligns across 9 bases. Germline values: CDR1 KGHDR, CDR2 SFDVKD. The CDR3 contains 15 residues. The J segment lost 6 bases and the V segment lost 3 bases, leaving 4 bases of the junction unmatched. CDR3 sequence: CATSDVAGVPGELFF. The DNA of the CDR3 is TGTGCCACCAGTGATGTAGCGGGAGTCCCCGGGGAGCTGTTTTTT.

This clonotype has more than one count but fewer than ten. The chain has TRBV6-6 and TRBJ2-3; D may be TRBD2 (6 bases). The CDR3 is made up of 16 amino acids. V was trimmed by 2 bases and J by 1 base, leaving 13 bases between them. CDR1 is MNHNY, CDR2 SVGAGI, per germline (reference sequence). For the CDR3, the DNA is TGTGCCAGCAGTTACGGACGGCCTAGCGGCACAGATACGCAGTATTTT. Translated: CASSYGRPSGTDTQYF.

The J gene is TRBJ1-5, the V gene TRBV6-1; D may be TRBD1 (5 bases). The CDR3 is made up of 15 amino acids. Germline V gives CDR1 MNHNS, CDR2 SASEGT. The V end lost 6 bases, the J end lost 0 bases, and 12 bases lay between the germline ends. This CDR3 is CASSLRDFSNQPQHF. The CDR3 DNA sequence: TGTGCCAGCAGCTTAAGGGACTTTAGCAATCAGCCCCAGCATTTT.

This chain joins TRBV7-2 and TRBJ2-5, with D unclear. CDR3 length equals 13 residues. Trimming removed 3 bases from V and 0 bases from J, with 5 bases in between. Germline CDR1 SGHTA, CDR2 FQGNSA. Written as DNA, the CDR3 is TGTGCCAGCAGCTTGTCGTACCAAGAGACCCAGTACTTC. The encoded protein is CASSLSYQETQYF.

The chain employs TRBV5-1 and TRBJ2-7, with 9 bases fitting TRBD1. The V gene's germline CDR1 is SGHRS and CDR2 YFSETQ. V gave up 5 bases and J gave up 0 bases; unmatched junction bases: 6. The length of the CDR3 is 15 residues. CDR3 in amino acids: CASRAETGGSYEQYF. The CDR3 nucleotides read TGCGCCAGCAGGGCGGAGACAGGGGGCTCCTACGAGCAGTACTTC.

This chain connects TRBV4-2 to TRBJ2-7, with D tentatively TRBD1 (8 bases). V was trimmed by 2 bases and J by 7 bases, leaving 15 bases between them. Germline V gene data show CDR1 as LGHNA and CDR2 as YNFKEQ. This CDR3 contains 14 residues. The CDR3 protein is CASSQPGQGGEQYF. The CDR3 DNA reads TGTGCCAGCAGCCAACCCGGACAGGGAGGGGAGCAGTACTTC.

The chain joins TRBV7-3 to TRBJ2-1; D is uncertain. CDR1 and CDR2 from the germline V gene are SGHTA and FQGTGA. V gave up 5 bases and J gave up 3 bases, with 17 bases separating them. The CDR3 has 16 residues. The CDR3 bases are TGTGCCAGCAGCCCCTTGGCCTCCGGGCGCTACAATGAGCAGTTCTTC. This encodes CASSPLASGRYNEQFF.